This TCR beta chain was captured by sequencing in a study of blood T cell repertoires in COVID-19. Germline V lookup: CDR1 SGHTA, CDR2 FQGTGA. V lost 5 bases and J lost 7; bases outside the gene matches: 6. This CDR3 spans 15 amino acids. Original analysis: Quantification of nucleated cells was approximated via reference gene primer amplification. The assay was immunoSEQ multiplex PCR, and TCRdb's table has in-frame clones only and misses some. From that table come the V and J calls and clone size; the DNA was used to work out D and trimming. The sample gives tens of thousands of clones, approximately 80% of which show up once; over 5% is in the top ten.

Sequences were obtained from peripheral blood. The receptor's source is a woman in her sixties or seventies with acute or convalescent COVID-19. The chain carries TRBV7-3 and TRBJ2-1; 12 bases line up with TRBD2. The CDR3 loop is CASSVLAGGRNEQFF. The DNA for the CDR3 is TGTGCCAGCAGCGTGCTAGCGGGGGGGCGTAATGAGCAGTTCTTC.